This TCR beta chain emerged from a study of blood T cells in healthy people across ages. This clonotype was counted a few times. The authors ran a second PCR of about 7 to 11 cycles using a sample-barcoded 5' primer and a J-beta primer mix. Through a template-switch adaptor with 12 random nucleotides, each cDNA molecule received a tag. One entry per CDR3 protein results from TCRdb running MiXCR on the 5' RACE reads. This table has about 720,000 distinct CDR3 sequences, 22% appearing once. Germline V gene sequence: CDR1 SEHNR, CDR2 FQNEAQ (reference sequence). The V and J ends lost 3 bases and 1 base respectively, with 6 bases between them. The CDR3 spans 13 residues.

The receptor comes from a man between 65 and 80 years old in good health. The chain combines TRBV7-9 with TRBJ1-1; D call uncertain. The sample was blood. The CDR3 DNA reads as TGTGCCAGCAGCTTTCCGGGGAACACTGAAGCTTTCTTT. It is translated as CASSFPGNTEAFF.